Below are 3 T cell receptor beta chains sequenced from a single sample in a study of T cells and copy number aberrations in small-cell lung cancer. Only in-frame clones appear in the TCRdb table, and some are missing; sequencing was by immunoSEQ multiplex PCR. In the table there are 9,400 or so clones, roughly 85% of which are singletons. Sequenced sample: normal tissue next to the tumor. The receptors derive from a man aged 55-75 years with small cell lung cancer.

The chain couples TRBV2 to TRBJ1-5; no clear D gene. There are 11 residues in the CDR3. V was trimmed by 6 bases and J by 5 bases, leaving 5 bases between them. Germline lookup yields CDR1 SNHLY and CDR2 FYNNEI. The CDR3 reads CASRGDQPQHF. As DNA, the CDR3 is TGTGCCAGCAGGGGTGATCAGCCCCAGCATTTT.

The J gene is TRBJ1-5, the V gene TRBV19, with TRBD1 matching 10 bases. V shed 9 bases, J shed 7 bases, and the junction held 9 bases outside the gene matches. The CDR3 consists of 14 residues. The V gene's germline CDR1 is LNHDA and CDR2 SQIVND (reference sequence). Here the CDR3 DNA reads TGTGCCAGCACGGCCGGGACAGGGGTCCAGCCCCAGCATTTT. This sequence encodes CASTAGTGVQPQHF.

V is TRBV5-1 and J is TRBJ2-7; D gene uncertain. With 0 bases removed from V and 3 bases from J, the gap between germline ends came to 10 bases. There are 14 residues in the CDR3. From germline, CDR1 is SGHRS and CDR2 YFSETQ. For the CDR3, the DNA is TGCGCCAGCAGCTTGGAAGGGCCAATCTACGAGCAGTACTTC. It yields the protein CASSLEGPIYEQYF.